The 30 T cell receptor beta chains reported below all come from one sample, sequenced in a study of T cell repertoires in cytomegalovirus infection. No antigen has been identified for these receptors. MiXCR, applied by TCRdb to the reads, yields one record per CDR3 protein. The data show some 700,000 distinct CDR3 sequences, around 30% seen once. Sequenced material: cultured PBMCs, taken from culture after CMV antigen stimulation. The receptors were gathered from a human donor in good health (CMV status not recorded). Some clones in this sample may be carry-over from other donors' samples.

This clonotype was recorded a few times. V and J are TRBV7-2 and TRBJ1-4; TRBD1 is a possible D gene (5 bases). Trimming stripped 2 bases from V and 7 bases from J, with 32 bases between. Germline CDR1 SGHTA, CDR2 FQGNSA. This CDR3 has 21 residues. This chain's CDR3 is CASSLRPLGWGSQRGGEKLFF. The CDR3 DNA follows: TGTGCCAGCAGCTTACGCCCCCTCGGATGGGGGTCTCAGCGCGGCGGTGAAAAACTGTTTTTT.

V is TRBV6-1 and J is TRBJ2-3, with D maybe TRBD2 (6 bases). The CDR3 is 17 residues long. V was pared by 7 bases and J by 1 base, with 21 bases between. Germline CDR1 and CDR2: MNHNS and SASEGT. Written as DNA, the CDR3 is TGTGCCAGCACCCTCACCCAGGCGGCTAGCGGCACAGATACGCAGTATTTT. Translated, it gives CASTLTQAASGTDTQYF.

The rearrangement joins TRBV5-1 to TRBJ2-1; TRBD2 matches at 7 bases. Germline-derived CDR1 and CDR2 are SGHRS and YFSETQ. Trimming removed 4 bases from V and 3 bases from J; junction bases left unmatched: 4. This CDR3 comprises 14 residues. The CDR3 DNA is TGCGCCAGCAGCGAGCGGGGACTCTACAATGAGCAGTTCTTC. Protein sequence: CASSERGLYNEQFF. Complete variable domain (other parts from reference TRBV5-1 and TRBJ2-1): KAGVTQTPRYLIKTRGQQVTLSCSPISGHRSVSWYQQTPGQGLQFLFEYFSETQRNKGNFPGRFSGRQFSNSRSEMNVSTLELGDSALYLCASSERGLYNEQFFGPGTRLTVL.

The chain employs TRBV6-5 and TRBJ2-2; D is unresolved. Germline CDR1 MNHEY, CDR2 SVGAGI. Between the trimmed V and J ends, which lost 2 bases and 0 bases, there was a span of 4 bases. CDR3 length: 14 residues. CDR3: CASSYESNTGELFF. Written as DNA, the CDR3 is TGTGCCAGCAGTTACGAGTCGAACACCGGGGAGCTGTTTTTT.

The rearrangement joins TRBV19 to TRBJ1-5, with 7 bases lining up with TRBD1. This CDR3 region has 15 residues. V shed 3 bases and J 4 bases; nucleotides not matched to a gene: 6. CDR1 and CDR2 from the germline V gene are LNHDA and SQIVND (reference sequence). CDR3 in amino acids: CASSMVAGGNQPQHF. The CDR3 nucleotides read TGTGCCAGTAGTATGGTCGCAGGGGGTAATCAGCCCCAGCATTTT.

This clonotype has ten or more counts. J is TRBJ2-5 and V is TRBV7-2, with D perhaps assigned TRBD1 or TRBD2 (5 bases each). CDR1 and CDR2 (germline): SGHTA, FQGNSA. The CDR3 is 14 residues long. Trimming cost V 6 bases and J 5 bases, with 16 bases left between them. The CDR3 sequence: CASRMSRGTETQYF. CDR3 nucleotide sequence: TGTGCCAGCAGGATGAGTAGAGGGACGGAGACCCAGTACTTC.

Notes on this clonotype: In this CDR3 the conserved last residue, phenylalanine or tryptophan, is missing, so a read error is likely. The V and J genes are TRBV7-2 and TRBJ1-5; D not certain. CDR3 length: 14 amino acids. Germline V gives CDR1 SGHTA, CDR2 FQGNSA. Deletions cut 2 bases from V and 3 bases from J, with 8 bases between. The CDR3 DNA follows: TGTGCCAGCAGCTTAAAGGCCTACAATCAGCCCCAGCATCTT. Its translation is CASSLKAYNQPQHL.

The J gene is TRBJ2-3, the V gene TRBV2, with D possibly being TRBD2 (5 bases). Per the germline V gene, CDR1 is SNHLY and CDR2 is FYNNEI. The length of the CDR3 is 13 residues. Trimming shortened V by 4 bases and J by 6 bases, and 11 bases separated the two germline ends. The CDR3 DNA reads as TGTGCCAGCAGTGCGGACTTCTCGGATACGCAGTATTTT. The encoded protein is CASSADFSDTQYF.

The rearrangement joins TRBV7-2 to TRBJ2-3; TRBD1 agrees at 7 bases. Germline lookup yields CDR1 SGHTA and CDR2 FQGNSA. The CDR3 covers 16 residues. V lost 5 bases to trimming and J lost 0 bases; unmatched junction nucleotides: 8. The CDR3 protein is CASSTYRGASTDTQYF. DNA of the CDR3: TGTGCCAGCAGCACGTACAGGGGAGCTAGCACAGATACGCAGTATTTT.

This chain's CDR3 is CASSPGQAGTGELFF. In DNA, the CDR3 is TGTGCCAGCAGCCCCGGACAGGCGGGCACCGGGGAGCTGTTTTTT. This chain uses TRBV7-2 with TRBJ2-2, with 7 bases fitting TRBD1. There are 15 residues in the CDR3. J gave up 4 bases and V 5 bases, and 7 bases lay outside the gene matches. Germline-derived CDR1 and CDR2 are SGHTA and FQGNSA.

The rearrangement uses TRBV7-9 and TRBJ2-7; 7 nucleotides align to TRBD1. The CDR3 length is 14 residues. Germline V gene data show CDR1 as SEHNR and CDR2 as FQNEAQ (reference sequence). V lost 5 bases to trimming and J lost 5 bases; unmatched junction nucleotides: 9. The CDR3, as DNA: TGTGCCAGCAGCCGACTTAGAGGGGGCGACGAGCAGTACTTC. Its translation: CASSRLRGGDEQYF.

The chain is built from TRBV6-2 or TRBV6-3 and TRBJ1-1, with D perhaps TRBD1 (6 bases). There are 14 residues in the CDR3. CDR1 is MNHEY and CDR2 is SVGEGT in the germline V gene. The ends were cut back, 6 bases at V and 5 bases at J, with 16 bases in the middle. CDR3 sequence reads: CASRAAGGSTEAFF. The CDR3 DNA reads TGTGCCAGCAGGGCCGCTGGGGGCAGTACTGAAGCTTTCTTT.

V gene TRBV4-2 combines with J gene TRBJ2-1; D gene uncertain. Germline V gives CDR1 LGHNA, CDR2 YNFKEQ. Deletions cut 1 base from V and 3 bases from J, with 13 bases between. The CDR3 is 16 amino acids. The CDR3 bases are TGTGCCAGCAGCCAAGTACTCGGACGAGACTACAATGAGCAGTTCTTC. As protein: CASSQVLGRDYNEQFF.

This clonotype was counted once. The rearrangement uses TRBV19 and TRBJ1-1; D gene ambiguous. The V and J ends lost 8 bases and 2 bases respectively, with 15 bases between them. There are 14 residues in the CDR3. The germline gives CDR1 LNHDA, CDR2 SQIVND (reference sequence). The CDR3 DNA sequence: TGTGCCAGTGGTGACCGAGCTCCAAACACTGAAGCTTTCTTT. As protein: CASGDRAPNTEAFF.

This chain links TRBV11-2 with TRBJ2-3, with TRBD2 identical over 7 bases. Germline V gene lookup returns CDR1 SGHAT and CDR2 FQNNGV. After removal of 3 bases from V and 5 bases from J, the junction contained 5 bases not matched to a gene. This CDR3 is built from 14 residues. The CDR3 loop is CASSLGLKEDTQYF. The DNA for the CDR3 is TGTGCCAGCAGCTTGGGACTAAAGGAAGATACGCAGTATTTT. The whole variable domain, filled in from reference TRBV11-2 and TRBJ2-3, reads EAGVAQSPRYKIIEKRQSVAFWCNPISGHATLYWYQQILGQGPKLLIQFQNNGVVDDSQLPKDRFSAERLKGVDSTLKIQPAKLEDSAVYLCASSLGLKEDTQYFGPGTRLTVL.

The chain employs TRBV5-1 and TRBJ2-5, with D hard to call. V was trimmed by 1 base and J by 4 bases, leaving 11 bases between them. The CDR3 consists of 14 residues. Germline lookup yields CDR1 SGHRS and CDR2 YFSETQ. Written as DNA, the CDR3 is TGCGCCAGCAGCTTGTCTAACCTCCGAGAGACCCAGTACTTC. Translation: CASSLSNLRETQYF.

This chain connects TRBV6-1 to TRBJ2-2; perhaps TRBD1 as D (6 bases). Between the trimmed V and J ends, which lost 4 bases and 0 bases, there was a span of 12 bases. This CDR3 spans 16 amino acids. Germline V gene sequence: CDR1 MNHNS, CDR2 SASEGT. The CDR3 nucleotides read TGTGCCAGCAGTGGACGGGACACCTCGAACACCGGGGAGCTGTTTTTT. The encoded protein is CASSGRDTSNTGELFF.

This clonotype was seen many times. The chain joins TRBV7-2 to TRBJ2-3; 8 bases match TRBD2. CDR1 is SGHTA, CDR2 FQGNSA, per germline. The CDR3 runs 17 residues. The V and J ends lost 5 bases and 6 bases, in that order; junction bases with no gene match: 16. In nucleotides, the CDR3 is TGTGCCAGCAGCACTAGAAAGCGGGAGTGGGGGGCGGATACGCAGTATTTT. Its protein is CASSTRKREWGADTQYF.

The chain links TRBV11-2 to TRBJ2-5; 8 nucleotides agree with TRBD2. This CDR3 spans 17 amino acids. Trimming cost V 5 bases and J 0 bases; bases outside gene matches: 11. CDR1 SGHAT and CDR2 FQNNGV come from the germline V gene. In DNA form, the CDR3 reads TGTGCCAGCAGCCCCCGGGGGCTAGCGGGTAACCAAGAGACCCAGTACTTC. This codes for CASSPRGLAGNQETQYF.

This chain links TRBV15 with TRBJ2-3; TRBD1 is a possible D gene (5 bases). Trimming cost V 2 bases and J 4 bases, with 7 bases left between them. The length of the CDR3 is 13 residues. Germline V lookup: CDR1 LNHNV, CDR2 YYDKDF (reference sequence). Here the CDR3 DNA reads TGTGCCACCAGCAGAAGACAGCCAGATACGCAGTATTTT. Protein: CATSRRQPDTQYF.

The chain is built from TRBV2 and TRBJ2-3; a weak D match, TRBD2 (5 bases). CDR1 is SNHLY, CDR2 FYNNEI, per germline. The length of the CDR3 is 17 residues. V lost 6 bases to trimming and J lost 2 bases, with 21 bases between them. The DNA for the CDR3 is TGTGCCAGCAGGGAAAGGCGGCTACTAGGCGCCACAGATACGCAGTATTTT. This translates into CASRERRLLGATDTQYF.

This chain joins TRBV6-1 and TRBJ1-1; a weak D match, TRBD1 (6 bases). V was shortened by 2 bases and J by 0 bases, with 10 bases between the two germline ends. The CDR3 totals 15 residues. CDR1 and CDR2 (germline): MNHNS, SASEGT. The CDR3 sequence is CASSEYGQMNTEAFF. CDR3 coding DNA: TGTGCCAGCAGTGAATACGGACAGATGAACACTGAAGCTTTCTTT.

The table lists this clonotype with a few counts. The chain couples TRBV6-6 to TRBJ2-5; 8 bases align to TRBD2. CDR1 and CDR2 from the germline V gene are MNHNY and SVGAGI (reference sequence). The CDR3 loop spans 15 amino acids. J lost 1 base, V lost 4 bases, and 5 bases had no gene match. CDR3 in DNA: TGTGCCAGCAGTTGGGGACTAGACGGCCAAGAGACCCAGTACTTC. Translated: CASSWGLDGQETQYF.

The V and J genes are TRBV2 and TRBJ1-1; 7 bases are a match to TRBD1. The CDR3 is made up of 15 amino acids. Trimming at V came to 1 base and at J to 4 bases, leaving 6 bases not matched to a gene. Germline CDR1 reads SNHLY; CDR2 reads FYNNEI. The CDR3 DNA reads TGTGCCAGCAGTGAAGGTAACAGGGGTGCCACTGAAGCTTTCTTT. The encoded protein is CASSEGNRGATEAFF.

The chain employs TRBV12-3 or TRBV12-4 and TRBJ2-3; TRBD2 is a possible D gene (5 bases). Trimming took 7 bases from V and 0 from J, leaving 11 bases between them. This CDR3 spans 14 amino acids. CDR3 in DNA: TGTGCCAGCACCCGGGATCCCAGCACAGATACGCAGTATTTT. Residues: CASTRDPSTDTQYF.

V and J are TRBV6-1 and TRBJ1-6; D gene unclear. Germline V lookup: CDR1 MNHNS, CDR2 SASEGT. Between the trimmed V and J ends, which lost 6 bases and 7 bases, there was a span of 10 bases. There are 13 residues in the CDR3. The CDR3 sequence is CASSTRLNSPLHF. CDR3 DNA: TGTGCCAGCAGCACTAGGCTAAATTCACCCCTCCACTTT.

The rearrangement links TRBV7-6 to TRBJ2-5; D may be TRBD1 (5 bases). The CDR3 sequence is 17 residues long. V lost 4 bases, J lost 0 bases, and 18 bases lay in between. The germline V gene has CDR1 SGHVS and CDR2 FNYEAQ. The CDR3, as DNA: TGTGCCAGCAGCTCCGGGCTGTCTGGGGCCTACCAAGAGACCCAGTACTTC. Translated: CASSSGLSGAYQETQYF.

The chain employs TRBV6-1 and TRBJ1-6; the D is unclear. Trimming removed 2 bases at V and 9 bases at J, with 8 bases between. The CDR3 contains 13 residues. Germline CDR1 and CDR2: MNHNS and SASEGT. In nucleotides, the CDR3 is TGTGCCAGCAGTGAAAACCTCGGTTCACCCCTCCACTTT. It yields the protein CASSENLGSPLHF.

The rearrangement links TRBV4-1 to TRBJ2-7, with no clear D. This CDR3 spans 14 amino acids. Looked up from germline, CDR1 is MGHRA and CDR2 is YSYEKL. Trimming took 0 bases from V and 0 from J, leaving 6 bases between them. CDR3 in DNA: TGCGCCAGCAGCCAAGACAGGTACTCCTACGAGCAGTACTTC. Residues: CASSQDRYSYEQYF.

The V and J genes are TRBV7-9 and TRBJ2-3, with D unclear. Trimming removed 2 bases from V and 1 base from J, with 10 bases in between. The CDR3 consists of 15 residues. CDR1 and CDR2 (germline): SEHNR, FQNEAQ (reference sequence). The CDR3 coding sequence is TGTGCCAGCAGCTTATCCCCACAAGGCACAGATACGCAGTATTTT. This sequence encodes CASSLSPQGTDTQYF.